This note documents a single T cell receptor beta chain sequence. As yet, its antigen is unknown. V lost 3 bases and J lost 3, with 11 bases in between. Germline CDR1 is SEHNR and CDR2 is FQNEAQ (reference sequence). This CDR3 spans 14 amino acids. These data originate in a study of CD8+ T cells in alopecia areata. Across the study: Treated patients received oral tofacitinib, 5 to 10 mg twice daily.

As the sequencing template, cDNA was produced by extracting RNA and reverse transcribing it. Sequencing was performed with immunoSEQ multiplex PCR; in TCRdb, only in-frame clones are kept and a portion is missing. The table has 150,000 or so clones, more than 75% seen once. Whole-study findings and limits: More clonal than normal scalp was lesional scalp, particularly alopecia totalis/universalis.

The receptor comes from a human donor with alopecia areata. The gene calls are TRBV7-9 and TRBJ1-2, with a weak D call TRBD1 (5 bases). Here the sequenced sample was CD8+ T cells sorted from blood, taken at week 0. For the CDR3, the DNA is TGTGCCAGCAGCTTGGGTGACAGCTACTATGGCTACACCTTC. Translation: CASSLGDSYYGYTF.